This TCR beta chain comes out of a study of blood T cells in healthy people across ages. Regarding the study as a whole: Greater diversity and more naive CD4+ cells were seen in long-lived donors than in aged donors. Unknown donor CMV status possibly confounded expanded clonotype changes.

Looked up from germline, CDR1 is MNHEY and CDR2 is SVGAGI. The germline V and J ends were trimmed by 0 bases and 2 bases, with 14 bases remaining between them. The CDR3 spans 18 residues. Primed by a sample-barcoded 5' primer and a J-beta primer mix, a second PCR proceeded for about 7 to 11 cycles. TCRdb processed the 5' RACE reads anew with MiXCR; each CDR3 protein has one entry. The sample has about a million distinct CDR3 sequences, under 50% seen once. Per sample, a minimum of 6 million PBMCs were isolated. Each sample yielded at least 5.5 micrograms of PBMC total RNA. Comments on this clonotype: Its antigen is unidentified.

The chain links TRBV6-5 to TRBJ2-6; TRBD1 or TRBD2 may be the D gene (5 bases each). The clonotype was recovered from a man aged 30 to 39 in good health. The sample comprised blood. CDR3 nucleotides: TGTGCCAGCAGTTACTCGTCAGGGCCACTAGCTGGGGCCAACGTCCTGACTTTC. The encoded protein is CASSYSSGPLAGANVLTF.